This T cell receptor (beta chain) was captured in a study of technical replicates of blood from a few donors. The repertoire was sequenced with immunoSEQ multiplex PCR; TCRdb's copy has only in-frame clones and lacks some. The repertoire consists of about 94,000 clones, with almost 96% occurring once and the leading ten covering around 0.22%. The germline V and J ends were trimmed by 2 bases and 1 base, with 6 bases remaining between them. The CDR3 is made up of 13 amino acids. Germline CDR1 is SGHNT and CDR2 is YENEEA. This TCR was recovered from a human donor in good health. Sequencing was performed on T cells isolated from PBMCs. The chain links TRBV11-3 to TRBJ2-7; possible D gene TRBD1, 6 bases. CDR3 protein: CASSLRGSYEQYF. The CDR3 DNA follows: TGTGCCAGCAGCTTAAGGGGGTCCTACGAGCAGTACTTC.